Listed here are 18 T cell receptor beta chains from one sample, sequenced in a study of vaccination effects on CD4 cells after COVID-19. Profiled with immunoSEQ multiplex PCR; TCRdb holds only in-frame clones, not every one. The sample lists 37,000 or so clones, 60% to 80% occurring once. Viral peptide pool expansion of antigen-specific CD4+ T cells preceded sequencing in the ViraFEST assay. Culture proceeded for 10 days, and CD4+ T cells were then isolated. Nucleocapsid antibody tests were negative, and the vaccine recipients had no prior SARS-CoV-2 infection. Which antigens these TCRs recognize remains unknown. The source was CD4+ T cells from PBMCs cultured with HCoV-OC43 spike peptides, collected before COVID-19 vaccination. The sample's subset: HCoV-OC43 spike overlapping peptide pool stimulation. The receptors stem from a human donor who received a COVID-19 vaccine.

The chain links TRBV6-1 to TRBJ2-2, with TRBD1 matching over 10 bases. With V trimmed by 4 bases and J by 5 bases, 13 bases remained unmatched. The CDR3 is made up of 18 amino acids. The germline V gene encodes CDR1 MNHNS and CDR2 SASEGT. The DNA of the CDR3 is TGTGCCAGCAGTGCCCGACAGGGGGCGGCAGATAGGACCGGGGAGCTGTTTTTT. Protein sequence: CASSARQGAADRTGELFF.

The count of this clone is one. The V and J genes are TRBV18 and TRBJ2-3; D is possibly TRBD1 or TRBD2 (6 bases each). V lost 0 bases and J 4 bases, leaving 11 bases between the germline ends. The CDR3 runs to 15 residues. Germline V gene sequence: CDR1 KGHSH, CDR2 LQKENI. CDR3 sequence: CASSPPGGQADTQYF. DNA of the CDR3: TGTGCCAGCTCACCACCGGGGGGCCAGGCAGATACGCAGTATTTT.

The rearrangement uses TRBV7-2 and TRBJ2-2, with a weak D call TRBD2 (6 bases). The germline gives CDR1 SGHTA, CDR2 FQGNSA. The CDR3 is 15 residues long. V lost 0 bases to trimming and J lost 3 bases, with 8 bases between them. The CDR3 reads CASSLAGGDTGELFF. The CDR3 DNA is TGTGCCAGCAGCTTAGCCGGGGGAGACACCGGGGAGCTGTTTTTT.

This sequence joins TRBV4-1 and TRBJ2-7; 12 bases are a match to TRBD1. Germline values: CDR1 MGHRA, CDR2 YSYEKL. The V gene end was trimmed by 4 bases and the J gene end by 3 bases; junction bases not matched to a gene: 10. CDR3 length equals 17 residues. Written as DNA, the CDR3 is TGCGCCAGCAGCCCCGGGCCTGGGACAGGGGGCAACTACGAGCAGTACTTC. Protein product: CASSPGPGTGGNYEQYF.

The rearrangement links TRBV5-4 to TRBJ1-3, with D perhaps matching TRBD1 (5 bases). The CDR3 length is 17 residues. Germline V gene lookup returns CDR1 SGHNT and CDR2 YYREEE (reference sequence). V lost 5 bases, J lost 0 bases, and 18 bases lay in between. CDR3 loop: CASSLSGTVSSGNTIYF. The CDR3 coding sequence is TGTGCCAGCAGTTTGTCCGGGACGGTGAGCTCTGGAAACACCATATATTTT.

The chain recombines TRBV9 with TRBJ2-1, with 12 bases fitting TRBD1. V was pared by 5 bases and J by 9 bases, with 9 bases of the junction left unmatched. CDR1 SGDLS and CDR2 YYNGEE come from the germline V gene. This CDR3 is 15 amino acids long. The CDR3: CASRSGTGGTGEQFF. The CDR3 bases are TGTGCCAGCAGATCCGGGACAGGGGGCACGGGTGAGCAGTTCTTC.

The V and J genes are TRBV7-2 and TRBJ2-1, with 7 nucleotides matching TRBD2. V shed 5 bases, J shed 15 bases, and the junction held 13 bases outside the gene matches. This CDR3 is 13 amino acids long. CDR1 is SGHTA, CDR2 FQGNSA, per germline. The CDR3 protein is CASSPGTNPPPFF. For the CDR3, the DNA is TGTGCCAGCAGCCCCGGGACTAACCCCCCCCCGTTCTTC.

The J gene is TRBJ1-1, the V gene TRBV5-8; D is uncertain. The V gene lost 3 bases and the J gene lost 0 bases, with 6 bases spanning the gap. This CDR3 comprises 13 residues. Germline-derived CDR1 and CDR2 are SGHTS and YDEGEE. The CDR3 protein is CASSSHMNTEAFF. Here the CDR3 DNA reads TGTGCCAGCAGCTCCCACATGAACACTGAAGCTTTCTTT.

The chain is built from TRBV5-1 and TRBJ1-1; TRBD1 aligns across 8 bases. The CDR3 loop spans 16 amino acids. Trimming removed 3 bases from V and 2 bases from J; junction bases left unmatched: 9. Germline lookup yields CDR1 SGHRS and CDR2 YFSETQ. CDR3 in DNA: TGCGCCAGCAGCTGGCCTCGGGGACAGGTAAACACTGAAGCTTTCTTT. Amino acid sequence: CASSWPRGQVNTEAFF.

This clone has just a few counts. This chain connects TRBV6-5 to TRBJ1-1; TRBD1 matches at 7 bases. CDR1 and CDR2 (germline): MNHEY, SVGAGI. CDR3 length: 14 amino acids. Germline trimming cut 5 bases from V and 1 base from J; bases unmatched to any gene: 4. This chain's CDR3 is CASSTGTENTEAFF. CDR3 sequence (DNA): TGTGCCAGCAGTACTGGGACAGAGAACACTGAAGCTTTCTTT.

This clone was detected once. The genes are TRBV19 and TRBJ1-1, with D unresolved. The CDR3 sequence is 17 residues long. Trimming stripped 3 bases from V and 0 bases from J, with 17 bases between. Per the germline V gene, CDR1 is LNHDA and CDR2 is SQIVND (reference sequence). CDR3 sequence: CASSMFGRRLMNTEAFF. In DNA form, the CDR3 reads TGTGCCAGTAGTATGTTCGGACGCAGACTCATGAACACTGAAGCTTTCTTT.

The rearrangement joins TRBV19 to TRBJ2-3; TRBD1 is a possible D gene (6 bases). The CDR3 consists of 15 residues. V shed 6 bases and J shed 2 bases, with 15 bases lying between them. Germline loops: CDR1 LNHDA, CDR2 SQIVND (reference sequence). In nucleotides, the CDR3 is TGTGCCAGTAGCCCCGGGACACATTACACAGATACGCAGTATTTT. Translation gives CASSPGTHYTDTQYF.

The chain carries TRBV11-1 and TRBJ1-4; 7 nucleotides align to TRBD1. Losses at the gene ends were 5 bases for V and 13 bases for J; bases not matched to a gene: 10. The germline V gene encodes CDR1 SGHAT and CDR2 FQDESV (reference sequence). This CDR3 has 13 residues. The CDR3 region is CASSQEEGQRLFF. CDR3 bases: TGTGCCAGCAGCCAAGAAGAGGGACAGAGACTGTTTTTT. Based on the CDR3 plus reference TRBV11-1 and TRBJ1-4, the full variable domain is EAEVAQSPRYKITEKSQAVAFWCDPISGHATLYWYRQILGQGPELLVQFQDESVVDDSQLPKDRFSAERLKGVDSTLKIQPAELGDSAMYLCASSQEEGQRLFFGSGTQLSVL.

This clone was counted once. The rearrangement links TRBV15 to TRBJ2-1; D possibly matches TRBD1 or TRBD2 (6 bases each). Per germline, CDR1 LNHNV and CDR2 YYDKDF (reference sequence). The CDR3 runs to 14 residues. Trimming pared 0 bases from V and 6 bases from J, leaving 9 bases between. CDR3 amino acids: CATSRDGGGNEQFF. In nucleotides, the CDR3 is TGTGCCACCAGCAGAGATGGAGGGGGCAATGAGCAGTTCTTC.

CDR3 region: CAIRGGGRGNEQYF. In DNA form, the CDR3 reads TGTGCCATCAGGGGTGGGGGCAGGGGCAACGAGCAGTACTTC. The genes are TRBV10-3 and TRBJ2-7, with D perhaps matching TRBD1 (6 bases). The V gene lost 6 bases and the J gene lost 5 bases, with 17 bases spanning the gap. The CDR3 loop spans 14 amino acids. CDR1 and CDR2 (germline): ENHRY, SYGVKD.

The chain carries TRBV5-1 and TRBJ2-3, with D possibly TRBD1 on 5 matching bases. CDR1 SGHRS and CDR2 YFSETQ come from the germline V gene. This CDR3 is built from 14 residues. Trimming removed 1 base from V and 0 bases from J, with 6 bases in between. CDR3 region: CASSLRQSTDTQYF. Here the CDR3 DNA reads TGCGCCAGCAGCTTGAGACAGAGCACAGATACGCAGTATTTT.

The rearrangement uses TRBV4-1 and TRBJ2-1; D could derive from TRBD1 or TRBD2 (6 bases each). This CDR3 has 15 residues. Germline V gene data show CDR1 as MGHRA and CDR2 as YSYEKL. V was cut by 0 bases and J by 9 bases, with 15 bases left in between. This CDR3 reads CASSQEVSRDTEQFF. Written as DNA, the CDR3 is TGCGCCAGCAGCCAAGAAGTTTCGCGGGACACTGAGCAGTTCTTC.

This clone was found a few times. V is TRBV11-2 and J is TRBJ1-3; no clear D gene. The CDR3 spans 15 residues. CDR1 and CDR2 from the germline V gene are SGHAT and FQNNGV. V lost 5 bases and J lost 2, with 13 bases in between. The CDR3 protein is CASSSALVTGNTIYF. The CDR3 nucleotides read TGTGCCAGCAGCAGTGCGTTGGTAACTGGAAACACCATATATTTT.